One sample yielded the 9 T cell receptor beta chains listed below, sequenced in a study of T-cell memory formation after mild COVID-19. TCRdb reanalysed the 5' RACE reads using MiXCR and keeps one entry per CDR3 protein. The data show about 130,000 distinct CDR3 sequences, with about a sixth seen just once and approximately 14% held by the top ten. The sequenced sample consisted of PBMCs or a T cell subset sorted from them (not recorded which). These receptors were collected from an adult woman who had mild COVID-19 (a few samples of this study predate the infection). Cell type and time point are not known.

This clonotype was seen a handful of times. The CDR3 DNA is TGCGCCAGCCTGGGACGCCGCCAGAGAGGCTATGGCTACACCTTC. The encoded protein is CASLGRRQRGYGYTF. This chain joins TRBV5-1 and TRBJ1-2; a possible D gene is TRBD1 (5 bases). Germline loops: CDR1 SGHRS, CDR2 YFSETQ. With 7 bases removed from V and 4 bases from J, the gap between germline ends came to 20 bases. The CDR3 contains 15 residues.

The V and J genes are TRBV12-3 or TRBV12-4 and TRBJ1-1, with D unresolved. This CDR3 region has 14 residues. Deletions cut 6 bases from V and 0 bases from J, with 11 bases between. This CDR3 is CASRDDGMNTEAFF. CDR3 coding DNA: TGTGCCAGCAGGGACGACGGCATGAACACTGAAGCTTTCTTT.

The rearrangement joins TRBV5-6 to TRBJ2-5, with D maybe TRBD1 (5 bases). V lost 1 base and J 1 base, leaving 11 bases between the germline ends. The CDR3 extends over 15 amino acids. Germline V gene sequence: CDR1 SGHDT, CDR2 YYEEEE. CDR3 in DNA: TGTGCCAGCAGCTTGCCAAAAGGGGCCCAAGAGACCCAGTACTTC. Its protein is CASSLPKGAQETQYF.

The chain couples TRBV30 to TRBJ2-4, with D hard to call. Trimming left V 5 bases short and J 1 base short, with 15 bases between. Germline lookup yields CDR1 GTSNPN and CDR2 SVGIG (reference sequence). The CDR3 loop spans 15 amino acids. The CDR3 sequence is CAWAPRLGAKNIQYF. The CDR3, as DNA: TGTGCCTGGGCCCCCCGGCTGGGCGCCAAAAACATTCAGTACTTC.

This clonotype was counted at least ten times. This CDR3 reads CSALGQTWMNTEAFF. DNA of the CDR3: TGCAGTGCTCTGGGGCAGACGTGGATGAACACTGAAGCTTTCTTT. The chain links TRBV20-1 to TRBJ1-1; weak D call: TRBD1 (5 bases). This CDR3 is 15 amino acids long. Germline lookup yields CDR1 DFQATT and CDR2 SNEGSKA (reference sequence). V lost 5 bases, J lost 0 bases, and 16 bases lay in between.

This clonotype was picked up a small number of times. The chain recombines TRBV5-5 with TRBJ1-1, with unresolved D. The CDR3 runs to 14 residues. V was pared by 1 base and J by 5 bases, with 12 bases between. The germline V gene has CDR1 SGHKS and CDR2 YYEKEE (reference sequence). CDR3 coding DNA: TGTGCCAGCAGCTTGTTGACGGGATGGACTGAAGCTTTCTTT. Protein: CASSLLTGWTEAFF.

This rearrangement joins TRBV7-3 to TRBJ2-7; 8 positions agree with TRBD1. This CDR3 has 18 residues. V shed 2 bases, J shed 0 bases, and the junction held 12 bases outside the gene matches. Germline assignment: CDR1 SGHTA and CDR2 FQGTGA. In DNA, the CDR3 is TGTGCCAGCAGCTTATATCCCGCCGGGACAGGCAGCTCCTACGAGCAGTACTTC. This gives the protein CASSLYPAGTGSSYEQYF.

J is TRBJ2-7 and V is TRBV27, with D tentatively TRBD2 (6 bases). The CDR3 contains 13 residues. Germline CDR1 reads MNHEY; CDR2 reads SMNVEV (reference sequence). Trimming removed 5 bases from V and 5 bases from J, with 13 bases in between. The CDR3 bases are TGTGCCAGCAGTCCCCGACTAGTTGACGAGCAGTACTTC. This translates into CASSPRLVDEQYF.

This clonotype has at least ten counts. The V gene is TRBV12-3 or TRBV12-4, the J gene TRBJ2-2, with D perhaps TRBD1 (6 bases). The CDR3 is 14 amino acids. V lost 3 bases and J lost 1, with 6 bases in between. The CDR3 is CASSLGQNTGELFF. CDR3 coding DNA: TGTGCCAGCAGTTTGGGACAGAACACCGGGGAGCTGTTTTTT.